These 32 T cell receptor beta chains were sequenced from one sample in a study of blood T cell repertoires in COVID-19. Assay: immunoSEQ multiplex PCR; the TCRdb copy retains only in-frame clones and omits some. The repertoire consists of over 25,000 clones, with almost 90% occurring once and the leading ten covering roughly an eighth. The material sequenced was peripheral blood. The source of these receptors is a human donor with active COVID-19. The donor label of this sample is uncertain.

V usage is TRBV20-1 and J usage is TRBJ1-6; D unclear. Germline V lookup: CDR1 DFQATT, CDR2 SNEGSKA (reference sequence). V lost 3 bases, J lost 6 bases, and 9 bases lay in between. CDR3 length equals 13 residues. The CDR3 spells CSASGQINSPLHF. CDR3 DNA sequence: TGCAGTGCTAGTGGCCAGATTAATTCACCCCTCCACTTT.

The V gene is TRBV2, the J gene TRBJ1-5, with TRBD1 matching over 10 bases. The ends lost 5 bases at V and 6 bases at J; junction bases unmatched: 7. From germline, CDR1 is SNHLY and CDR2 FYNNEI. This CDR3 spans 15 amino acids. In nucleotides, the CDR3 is TGTGCCAGCAGTCAGGACAGGGGGAGGCGTCAGCCCCAGCATTTT. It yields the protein CASSQDRGRRQPQHF.

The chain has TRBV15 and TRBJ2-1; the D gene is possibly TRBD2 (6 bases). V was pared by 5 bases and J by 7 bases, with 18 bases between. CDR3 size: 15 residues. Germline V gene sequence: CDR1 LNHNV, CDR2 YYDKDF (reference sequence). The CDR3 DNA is TGTGCCACCAGCCGTAGGACTATTGGCGGGAATGAGCAGTTCTTC. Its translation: CATSRRTIGGNEQFF. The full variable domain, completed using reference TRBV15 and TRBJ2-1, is DAMVIQNPRYQVTQFGKPVTLSCSQTLNHNVMYWYQQKSSQAPKLLFHYYDKDFNNEADTPDNFQSRRPNTSFCFLDIRSPGLGDTAMYLCATSRRTIGGNEQFFGPGTRLTVL.

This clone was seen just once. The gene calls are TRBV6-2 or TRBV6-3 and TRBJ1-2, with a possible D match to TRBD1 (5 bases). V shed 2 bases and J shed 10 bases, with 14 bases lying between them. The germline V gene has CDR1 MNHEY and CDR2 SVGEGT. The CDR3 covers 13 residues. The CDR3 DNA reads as TGTGCCAGCAGTTACGGTGTTCGGGGGGACTACACCTTC. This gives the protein CASSYGVRGDYTF.

CDR3 DNA: TGTGCCAGCTCACCTTCATTTTCCGGGACAGGGGGCACTGAAGCTTTCTTT. It yields the protein CASSPSFSGTGGTEAFF. The J gene is TRBJ1-1, the V gene TRBV18, with 11 bases identical to TRBD1. Germline trimming cut 3 bases from V and 4 bases from J; bases unmatched to any gene: 10. This CDR3 contains 17 residues. From germline, CDR1 is KGHSH and CDR2 LQKENI.

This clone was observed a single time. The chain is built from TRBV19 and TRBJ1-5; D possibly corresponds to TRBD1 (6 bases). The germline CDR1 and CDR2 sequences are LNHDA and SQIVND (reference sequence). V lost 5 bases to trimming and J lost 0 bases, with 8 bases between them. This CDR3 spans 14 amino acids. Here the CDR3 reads CASSLRGSNQPQHF. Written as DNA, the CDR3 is TGTGCCAGTAGTCTCAGGGGTAGCAATCAGCCCCAGCATTTT.

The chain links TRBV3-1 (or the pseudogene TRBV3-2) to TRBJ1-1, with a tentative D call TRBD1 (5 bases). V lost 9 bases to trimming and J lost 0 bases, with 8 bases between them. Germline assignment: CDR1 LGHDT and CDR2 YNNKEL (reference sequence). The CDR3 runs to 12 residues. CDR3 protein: CARGGLNTEAFF. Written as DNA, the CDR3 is TGTGCCAGGGGGGGACTGAACACTGAAGCTTTCTTT.

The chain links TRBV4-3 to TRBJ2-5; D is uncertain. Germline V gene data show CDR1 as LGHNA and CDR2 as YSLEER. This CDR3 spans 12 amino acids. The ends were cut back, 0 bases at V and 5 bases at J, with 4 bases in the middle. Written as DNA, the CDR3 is TGCGCCAGCAGCCAAGATATGGAGACCCAGTACTTC. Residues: CASSQDMETQYF.

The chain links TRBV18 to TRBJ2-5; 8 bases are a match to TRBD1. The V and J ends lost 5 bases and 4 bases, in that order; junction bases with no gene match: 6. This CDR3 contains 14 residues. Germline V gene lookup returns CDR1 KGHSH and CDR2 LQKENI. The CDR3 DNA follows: TGTGCCAGCTCAAAACGGACAGGGCGAGAGACCCAGTACTTC. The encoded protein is CASSKRTGRETQYF.

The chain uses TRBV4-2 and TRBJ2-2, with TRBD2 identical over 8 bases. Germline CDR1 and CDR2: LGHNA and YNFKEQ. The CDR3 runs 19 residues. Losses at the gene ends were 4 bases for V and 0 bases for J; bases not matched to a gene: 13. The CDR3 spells CASSPEAGGLMPNTGELFF. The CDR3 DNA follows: TGTGCCAGCAGCCCCGAGGCGGGGGGACTAATGCCGAACACCGGGGAGCTGTTTTTT.

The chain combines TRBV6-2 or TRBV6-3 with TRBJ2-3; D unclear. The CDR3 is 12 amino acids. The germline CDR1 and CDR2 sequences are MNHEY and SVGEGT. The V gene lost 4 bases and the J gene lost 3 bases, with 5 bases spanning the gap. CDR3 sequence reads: CASSSSTDTQYF. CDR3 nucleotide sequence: TGTGCCAGCAGTTCGTCGACAGATACGCAGTATTTT.

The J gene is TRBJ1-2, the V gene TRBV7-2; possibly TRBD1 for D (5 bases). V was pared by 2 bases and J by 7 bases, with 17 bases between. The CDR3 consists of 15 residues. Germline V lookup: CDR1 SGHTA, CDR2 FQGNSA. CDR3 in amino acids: CASSLSIGQGGGYTF. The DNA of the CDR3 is TGTGCCAGCAGCTTAAGTATTGGGCAGGGAGGTGGCTACACCTTC.

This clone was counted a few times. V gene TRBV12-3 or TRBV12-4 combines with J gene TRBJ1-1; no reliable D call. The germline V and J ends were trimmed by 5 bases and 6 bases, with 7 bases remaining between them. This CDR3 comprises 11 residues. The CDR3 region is CASSPLSEAFF. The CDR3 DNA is TGTGCCAGCAGTCCCTTGTCTGAAGCTTTCTTT.

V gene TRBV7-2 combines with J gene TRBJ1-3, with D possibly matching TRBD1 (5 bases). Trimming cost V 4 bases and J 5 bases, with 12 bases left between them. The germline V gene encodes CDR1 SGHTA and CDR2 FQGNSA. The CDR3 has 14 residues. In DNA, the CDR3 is TGTGCCAGCAGCTCAGGACAAGTCCGAAACACCATATATTTT. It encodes CASSSGQVRNTIYF.

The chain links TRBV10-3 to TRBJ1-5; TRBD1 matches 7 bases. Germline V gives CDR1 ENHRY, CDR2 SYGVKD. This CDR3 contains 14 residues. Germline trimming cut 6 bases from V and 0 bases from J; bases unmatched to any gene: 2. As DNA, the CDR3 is TGTGCCATCAGAGACAGGGATAGCAATCAGCCCCAGCATTTT. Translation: CAIRDRDSNQPQHF.

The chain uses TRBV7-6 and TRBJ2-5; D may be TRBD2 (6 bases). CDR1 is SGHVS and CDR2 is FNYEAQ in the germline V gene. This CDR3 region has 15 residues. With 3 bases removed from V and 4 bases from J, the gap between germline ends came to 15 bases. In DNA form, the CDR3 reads TGTGCCAGCAGCTTGGGGGAGGACCTGGGAGAGACCCAGTACTTC. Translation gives CASSLGEDLGETQYF.

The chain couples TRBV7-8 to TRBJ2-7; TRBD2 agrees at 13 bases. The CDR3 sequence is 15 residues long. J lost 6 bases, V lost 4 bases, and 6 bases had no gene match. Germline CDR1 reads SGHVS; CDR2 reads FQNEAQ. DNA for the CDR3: TGTGCCAGCAGCTCCGGGACTAGCGGGGTTTTCGAGCAGTACTTC. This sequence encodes CASSSGTSGVFEQYF.

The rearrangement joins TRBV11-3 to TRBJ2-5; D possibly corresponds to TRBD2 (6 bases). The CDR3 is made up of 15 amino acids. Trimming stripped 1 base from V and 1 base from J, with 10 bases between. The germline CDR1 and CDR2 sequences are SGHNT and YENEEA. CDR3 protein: CASSLGKGLQETQYF. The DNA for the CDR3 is TGTGCCAGCAGCTTAGGGAAGGGACTCCAAGAGACCCAGTACTTC.

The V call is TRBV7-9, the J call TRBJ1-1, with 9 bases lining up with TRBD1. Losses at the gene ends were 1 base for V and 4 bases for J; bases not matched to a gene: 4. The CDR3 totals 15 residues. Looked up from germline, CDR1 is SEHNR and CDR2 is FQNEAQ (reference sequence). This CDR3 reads CASSLGSTGGTEAFF. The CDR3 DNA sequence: TGTGCCAGCAGCTTAGGCTCGACAGGGGGCACTGAAGCTTTCTTT.

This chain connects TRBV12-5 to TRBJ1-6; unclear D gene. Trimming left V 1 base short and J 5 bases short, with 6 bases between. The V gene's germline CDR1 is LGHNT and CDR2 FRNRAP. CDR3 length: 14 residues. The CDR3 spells CASGLGQNNSPLHF. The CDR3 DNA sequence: TGTGCTAGTGGTTTGGGACAAAATAATTCACCCCTCCACTTT.

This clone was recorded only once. The CDR3 region has the DNA TGTGCCAGCAGCTTGTCGTTTTCCGAGGGCTACACCTTC. Translation gives CASSLSFSEGYTF. V usage is TRBV5-6 and J usage is TRBJ1-2; D unresolved. The CDR3 runs to 13 residues. Trimming took off 1 base at V and 8 bases at J, with 12 bases between the two ends. The germline CDR1 and CDR2 sequences are SGHDT and YYEEEE.

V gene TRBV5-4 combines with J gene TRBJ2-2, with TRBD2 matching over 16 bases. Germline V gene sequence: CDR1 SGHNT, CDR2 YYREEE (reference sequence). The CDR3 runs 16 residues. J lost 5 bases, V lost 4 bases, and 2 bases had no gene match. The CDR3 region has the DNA TGTGCCAGCAGCCGGGGACTAGCGGGGGGGACCGGGGAGCTGTTTTTT. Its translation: CASSRGLAGGTGELFF.

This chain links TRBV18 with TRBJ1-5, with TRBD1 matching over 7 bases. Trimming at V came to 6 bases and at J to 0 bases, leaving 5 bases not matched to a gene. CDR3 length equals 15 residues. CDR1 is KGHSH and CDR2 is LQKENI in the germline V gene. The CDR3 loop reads CASSPTGASNQPQHF. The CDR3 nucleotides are TGTGCCAGCTCCCCAACAGGGGCTAGCAATCAGCCCCAGCATTTT.

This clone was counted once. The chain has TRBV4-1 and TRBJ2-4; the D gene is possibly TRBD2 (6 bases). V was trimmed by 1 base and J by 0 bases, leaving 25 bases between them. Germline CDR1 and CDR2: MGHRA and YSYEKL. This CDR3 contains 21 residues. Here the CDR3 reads CASSQGSVEGKEPLAKNIQYF. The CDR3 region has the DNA TGCGCCAGCAGCCAAGGATCGGTGGAGGGGAAAGAGCCCCTAGCCAAAAACATTCAGTACTTC.

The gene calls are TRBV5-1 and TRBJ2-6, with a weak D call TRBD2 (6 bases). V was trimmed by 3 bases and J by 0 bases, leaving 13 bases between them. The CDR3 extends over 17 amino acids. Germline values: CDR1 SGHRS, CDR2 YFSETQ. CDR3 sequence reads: CASSSGTSFSGANVLTF. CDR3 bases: TGCGCCAGCAGCTCCGGGACTTCCTTCTCTGGGGCCAACGTCCTGACTTTC.

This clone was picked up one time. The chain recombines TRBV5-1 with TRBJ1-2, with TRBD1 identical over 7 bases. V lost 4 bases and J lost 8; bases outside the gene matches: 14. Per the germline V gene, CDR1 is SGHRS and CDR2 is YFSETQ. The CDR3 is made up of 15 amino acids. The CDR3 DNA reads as TGCGCCAGCAGCCACGTTCCACAGGGGAGGTACGGCTACACCTTC. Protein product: CASSHVPQGRYGYTF.

CDR3 sequence reads: CASSVYGSAFSGNTIYF. The CDR3, as DNA: TGTGCCAGCAGCGTATACGGCTCAGCGTTCTCTGGAAACACCATATATTTT. The genes are TRBV9 and TRBJ1-3; D gene ambiguous. Trimming stripped 1 base from V and 0 bases from J, with 14 bases between. Looked up from germline, CDR1 is SGDLS and CDR2 is YYNGEE. The CDR3 loop spans 17 amino acids.

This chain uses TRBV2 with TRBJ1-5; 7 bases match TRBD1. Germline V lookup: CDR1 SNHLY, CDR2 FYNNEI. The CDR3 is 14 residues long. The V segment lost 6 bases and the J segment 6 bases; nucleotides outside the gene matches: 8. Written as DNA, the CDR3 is TGTGCCAGCAGCTCCGACAGGGAAATTCAGCCCCAGCATTTT. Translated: CASSSDREIQPQHF.

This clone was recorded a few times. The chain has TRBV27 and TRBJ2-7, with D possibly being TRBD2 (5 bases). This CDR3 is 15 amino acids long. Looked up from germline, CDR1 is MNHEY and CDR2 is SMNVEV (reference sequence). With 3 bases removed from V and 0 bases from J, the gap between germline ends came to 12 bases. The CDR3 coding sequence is TGTGCCAGCAGTTTGTCCCGGGGAATCTCCTACGAGCAGTACTTC. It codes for CASSLSRGISYEQYF.

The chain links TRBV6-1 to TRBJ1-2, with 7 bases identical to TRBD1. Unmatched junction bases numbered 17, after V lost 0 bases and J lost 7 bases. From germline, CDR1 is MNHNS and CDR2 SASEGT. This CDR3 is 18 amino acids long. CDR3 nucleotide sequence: TGTGCCAGCAGTGAAGCAGCCCAGGGGGTTTTTAGGTTTCGTGGCTACACCTTC. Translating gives CASSEAAQGVFRFRGYTF.

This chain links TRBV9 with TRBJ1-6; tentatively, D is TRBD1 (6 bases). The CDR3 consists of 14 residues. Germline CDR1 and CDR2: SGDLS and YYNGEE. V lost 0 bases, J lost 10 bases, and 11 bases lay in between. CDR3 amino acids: CASSVGTGFSPLHF. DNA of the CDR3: TGTGCCAGCAGCGTAGGAACAGGGTTCTCACCCCTCCACTTT.

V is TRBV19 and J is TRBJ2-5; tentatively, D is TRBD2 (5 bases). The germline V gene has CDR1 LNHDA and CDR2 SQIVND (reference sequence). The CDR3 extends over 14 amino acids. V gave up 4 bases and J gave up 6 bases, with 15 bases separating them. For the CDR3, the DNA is TGTGCCAGTAGTACCTCCGAAACCGGGAAGACCCAGTACTTC. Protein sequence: CASSTSETGKTQYF. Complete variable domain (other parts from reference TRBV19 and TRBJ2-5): DGGITQSPKYLFRKEGQNVTLSCEQNLNHDAMYWYRQDPGQGLRLIYYSQIVNDFQKGDIAEGYSVSREKKESFPLTVTSAQKNPTAFYLCASSTSETGKTQYFGPGTRLLVL.